This T cell receptor (beta chain) was retrieved from a study of regulatory T cells in long-lasting Graves disease. As for time point: newly diagnosed GD, antithyroid drugs for less than 3 months. Following extraction of RNA from PBMCs, that RNA was used to make the TCR library. Arm-PCR of CDR3 regions and iRepertoire HTBI primers were used to build TCR beta libraries. From the multiplex PCR reads, TCRdb called clonotypes with MiXCR, one entry per CDR3 protein. The profile shows roughly 500,000 distinct CDR3 sequences, around 13% of them singletons. Trimming pared 0 bases from V and 3 bases from J, leaving 8 bases between. This CDR3 has 15 residues. Per the germline V gene, CDR1 is MNHEY and CDR2 is SVGAGI. This clonotype was counted many times. This sample was also put to use in a study of T cells in Graves' hyperthyroidism and ophthalmopathy. That study adds: The diagnostic basis comprised clinical symptoms, serum thyroxine and TRAb, thyroid ultrasound and orbital computed tomography. The TCR CDR3 was amplified in a first-round RT-PCR using the HTBI primer set.

This sample comprised peripheral blood mononuclear cells (PBMCs), obtained at new diagnosis, from a patient treated with antithyroid drugs. The chain carries TRBV6-5 and TRBJ1-4, with D possibly TRBD1 on 5 matching bases. The receptor was derived from a woman aged 45-59 years with Graves disease. This CDR3 reads CASSYSTAPNEKLFF. In DNA form, the CDR3 reads TGTGCCAGCAGTTACTCGACAGCCCCTAATGAAAAACTGTTTTTT.